The T cell receptor beta chain under discussion was sequenced for a study of blood T cell repertoires in COVID-19. Study context: Donors in the United States, Italy and Spain gave samples during acute or convalescent COVID-19. T cells, B-cell-depleted T cells, or PBMCs supplied cDNA or gDNA.

V was pared by 1 base and J by 3 bases, with 15 bases between. The length of the CDR3 is 16 residues. The V gene's germline CDR1 is SNHLY and CDR2 FYNNEI. Original analysis: Amplification of reference gene primers was used by the study to estimate nucleated cell counts. Clones were read by immunoSEQ multiplex PCR, and TCRdb kept only the in-frame ones, dropping some. Clone size and the V and J calls come from that table; the DNA yielded D and trimming. This sample has approximately 28,000 clones, with 60% to 70% found just once. Source material: peripheral blood. The TCR sequence derives from a man between 60 and 75 years old with active or convalescent COVID-19. J is TRBJ1-1 and V is TRBV2; no firm D call. CDR3: CASSEEGDPFYTEAFF. The CDR3 bases are TGTGCCAGCAGTGAAGAAGGAGACCCTTTTTACACTGAAGCTTTCTTT. Using reference TRBV2 and TRBJ1-1 for the parts outside the CDR3, the full variable domain is EPEVTQTPSHQVTQMGQEVILRCVPISNHLYFYWYRQILGQKVEFLVSFYNNEISEKSEIFDDQFSVERPDGSNFTLKIRSTKLEDSAMYFCASSEEGDPFYTEAFFGQGTRLTVV.